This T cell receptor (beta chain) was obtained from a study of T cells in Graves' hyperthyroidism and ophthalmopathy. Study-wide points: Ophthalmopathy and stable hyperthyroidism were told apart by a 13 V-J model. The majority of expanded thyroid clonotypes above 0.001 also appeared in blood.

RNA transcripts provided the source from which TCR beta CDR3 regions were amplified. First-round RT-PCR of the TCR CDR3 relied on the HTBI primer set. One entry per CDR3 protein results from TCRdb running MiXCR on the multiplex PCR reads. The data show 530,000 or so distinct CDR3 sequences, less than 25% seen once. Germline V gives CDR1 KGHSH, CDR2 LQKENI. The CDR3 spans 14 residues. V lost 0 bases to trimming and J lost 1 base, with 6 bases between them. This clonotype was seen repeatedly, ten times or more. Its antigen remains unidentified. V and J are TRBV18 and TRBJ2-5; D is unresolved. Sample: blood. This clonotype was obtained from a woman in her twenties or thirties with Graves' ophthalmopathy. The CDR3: CASSPPGFQETQYF. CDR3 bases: TGTGCCAGCTCACCACCGGGGTTCCAAGAGACCCAGTACTTC.